This T cell receptor (beta chain) was sequenced for a study of T cell responses to AZD1222 COVID-19 vaccine. Study as a whole: Combined were second doses at about 4 or about 12 weeks. Overall study results and limits: Recipients of two AZD1222 doses showed rising Spike-specific TCR breadth and depth. Across spike, vaccine-associated CD4 TCRs were found, dominant at 160-218 and 743-854. Females made up more of the donors, who were largely white British, and clonal diversity may have come out too low.

Measured with immunoSEQ multiplex PCR; TCRdb has only the in-frame clones, and not every one. The table shows under 150,000 clones, with 87% occurring only once. J gave up 0 bases and V 4 bases, and 2 bases lay outside the gene matches. This CDR3 region has 15 residues. Germline V gene data show CDR1 as LNHNV and CDR2 as YYDKDF (reference sequence). This clone was found once. Its antigen is unknown. The V call is TRBV15, the J call TRBJ1-3, with TRBD1 matching 8 bases. Specimen: peripheral blood, collected on day 0 of AZD1222 vaccination. This sequence was found in an adult in good health. CDR3 sequence: CATSMDRASGNTIYF. CDR3 nucleotide sequence: TGTGCCACCAGCATGGACAGGGCCTCTGGAAACACCATATATTTT.